The clone carrying this T cell receptor beta chain was observed a single time. These data come from a study of blood T cell repertoires in COVID-19. Study in general: The United States, Italy and Spain supplied acute and convalescent COVID-19 samples.

Per the authors' pipeline: Cell counts per sample came from amplifying reference gene primers. Data came from immunoSEQ multiplex PCR; TCRdb stores just in-frame clones and leaves some out. The V and J calls and clone size are taken from that table; D and trimming were inferred from the DNA. Of approximately 100,000 clones in the sample, around 90% were seen once. The CDR3 covers 15 residues. Looked up from germline, CDR1 is LNHDA and CDR2 is SQIVND (reference sequence). Trimming shortened V by 3 bases and J by 1 base, and 11 bases separated the two germline ends. The material sequenced was peripheral blood. The source of this sequence is a human donor with COVID-19, enrolled during active disease. The donor label of this sample is uncertain. This chain uses TRBV19 with TRBJ2-3; D perhaps matches TRBD2 (6 bases). CDR3 nucleotides: TGTGCCAGTAGTATCAGGAGGGATGGCACAGATACGCAGTATTTT. Amino acids: CASSIRRDGTDTQYF.